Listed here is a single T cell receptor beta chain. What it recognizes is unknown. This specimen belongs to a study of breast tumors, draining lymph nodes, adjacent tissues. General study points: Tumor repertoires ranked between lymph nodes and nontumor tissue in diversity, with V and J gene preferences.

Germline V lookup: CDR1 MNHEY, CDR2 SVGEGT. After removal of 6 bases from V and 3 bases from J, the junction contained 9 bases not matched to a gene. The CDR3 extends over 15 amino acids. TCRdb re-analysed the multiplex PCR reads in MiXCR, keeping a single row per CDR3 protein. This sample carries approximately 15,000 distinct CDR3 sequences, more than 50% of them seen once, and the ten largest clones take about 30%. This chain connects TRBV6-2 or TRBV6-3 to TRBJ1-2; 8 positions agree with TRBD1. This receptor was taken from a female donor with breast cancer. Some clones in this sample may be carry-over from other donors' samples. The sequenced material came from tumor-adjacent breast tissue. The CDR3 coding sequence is TGTGCCAGCAGCCCCAAGACAGGGGCCCACTATGGCTACACCTTC. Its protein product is CASSPKTGAHYGYTF.